Detailed here is one T cell receptor (beta chain). Its antigen remains undetermined. A roughly 2.5 ml peripheral blood sample was drawn into PAXgene tubes per donor and stored at -80°C. Total RNA was isolated from whole blood with the PAXgene blood miRNA kit on an automated QIAcube, without T cell sorting. Peripheral blood from monozygotic twin pairs, either concordant or discordant for inflammatory bowel disease, underwent deep TCRalpha and TCRbeta repertoire profiling that used unique molecular barcoding. Smoking habits were recorded for all twin pairs, with individuals classified as current, former or never smokers. Inclusive of the bounding cysteine and phenylalanine, the CDR3 is 14 residues long. DNA for this receptor is not on file. The germline V gene yields SGHRS for CDR1 and YFSETQ for CDR2. This record comes from a study of monozygotic twins with inflammatory bowel disease (dated by TCRdb to the late 2010s). Notes on the research overall: The full study comprised 28 monozygotic twin pairs: nine German pairs (four IBD-concordant, five IBD-discordant) and 19 IBD-discordant Danish pairs. Within discordant pairs, disease-associated traits were sought mainly by comparing IBD patients with their genetically identical healthy co-twins. Each individual had, on average, about 151 000 unique TCRalpha sequences and 181 000 unique TCRbeta sequences available for analysis.

On the study overall, not on this receptor specifically: No single strong signal or clonotype linked to IBD turned up in the results, so the idea that one exists was not supported. Repertoire similarity did not differ between concordant and discordant twins, possibly due to limited statistical power. Because patients received different immunosuppressive treatments, the repertoires may have picked up extra background noise and variability between individuals. Compared with healthy twins, IBD patients shared fewer clonotypes with other individuals, and the difference was most pronounced in patients with signs of disease activity. Different T cell subtypes could not be distinguished in the analysis. A decrease in TCRbeta repertoire diversity, as measured by inverse Simpson index, was observed in IBD patients compared with their healthy co-twins.

The library was prepared using 5' RACE. For each TCR library, approximately 3.5 ug of total RNA was used. For each sample, cDNA was synthesized in eight separate reactions using SMARTScribe reverse transcriptase. During cDNA synthesis, unique molecular identifiers containing a 6-nucleotide sample barcode were introduced by template switching. Two nested PCRs of about 15 and 9 cycles amplified the TCRalpha and TCRbeta cDNA, and bead purification followed each PCR. Before amplification, the cDNA was treated with uracil DNA-glycosylase and purified using the QIAquick PCR purification kit. The second PCR added Illumina TruSeq-compatible adapters along with sample-specific barcodes. TapeStation and Qubit were used to check library quality and concentration, and roughly 4.9 ng of each library was pooled. Sequencing of pooled libraries was carried out on an Illumina HiSeq2500 single-index Rapid Run using 2 x 100 bp reads and custom sequencing primers. Per the authors' processing: MiGEC version 1.2.6 was used for UMI-based consensus assembly, which corrected PCR and sequencing errors. V(D)J alignment, clonotype assembly and CDR3 extraction were performed with MiXCR version 2.1.1. To normalise gene usage, clonotype sharing and MAIT/NKT TCR abundance, the analysis used the top 1000, 10 000 and 20 000 clonotypes per sample. Diversity was computed as the inverse Simpson index with the vegan R package after downsampling to 27 000 UMIs. Paired Mann-Whitney U tests were applied to discordant twin pairs, with Benjamini-Hochberg correction for multiple testing. TCRdb reprocessed the sequencing reads and holds a single record per CDR3 protein sequence, with no DNA. The V and J calls were not made by the authors but by TCRdb's processing. The table for this sample lists approximately 150,000 distinct CDR3 sequences. The top ten hold 2.4% of the sample.

This chain is built from TRBV5-1 and TRBJ2-7; the TRBD1 assignment by TCRdb is unverifiable without DNA. The specimen sequenced was blood. This clonotype originated in a human donor with ulcerative colitis or Crohn's disease, or a healthy co-twin of an affected twin (not recorded which). The CDR3 sequence is CASSQWTESYEQYF.